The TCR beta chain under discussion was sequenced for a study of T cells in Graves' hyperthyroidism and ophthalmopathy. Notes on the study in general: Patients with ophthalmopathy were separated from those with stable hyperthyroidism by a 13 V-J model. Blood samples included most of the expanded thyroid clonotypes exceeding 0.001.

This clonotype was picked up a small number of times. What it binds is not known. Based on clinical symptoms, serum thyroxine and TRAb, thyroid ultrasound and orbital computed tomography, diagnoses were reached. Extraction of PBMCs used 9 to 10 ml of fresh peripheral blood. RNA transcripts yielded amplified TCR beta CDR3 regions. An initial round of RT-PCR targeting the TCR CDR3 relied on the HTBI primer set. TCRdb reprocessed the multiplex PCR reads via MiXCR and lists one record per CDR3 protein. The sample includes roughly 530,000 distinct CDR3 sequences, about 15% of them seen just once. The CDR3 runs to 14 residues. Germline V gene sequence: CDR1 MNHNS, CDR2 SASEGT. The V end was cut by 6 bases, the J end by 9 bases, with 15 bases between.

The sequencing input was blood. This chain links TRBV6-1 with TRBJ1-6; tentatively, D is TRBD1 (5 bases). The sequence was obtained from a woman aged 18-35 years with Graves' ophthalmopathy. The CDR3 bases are TGTGCCAGCAGAGAACTCCGGGACCTTTCACCCCTCCACTTT. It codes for CASRELRDLSPLHF.